The 23 T cell receptor beta chains in this list originate from one sample, sequenced in a study of shared clonotypes between healthy human individuals. Measured with immunoSEQ multiplex PCR; TCRdb has only the in-frame clones, and not every one. The sample shows about 2.4 million clones, 80% to 95% of them seen only once. Sequences were obtained from naive CD4+ T cells from PBMCs. Regarding subset: CD45RA+ positively selected. The receptors derive from a man in his late teens or twenties in good health. Some clones in this sample may be carry-over from other donors' samples.

This clone was seen only once. The V and J genes are TRBV2 and TRBJ1-4; weak D call: TRBD1 (6 bases). V was pared by 6 bases and J by 0 bases, with 11 bases between. Germline lookup yields CDR1 SNHLY and CDR2 FYNNEI. CDR3 length: 15 residues. The CDR3 DNA follows: TGTGCCAGCAGGAGACAGGCTGCAACTAATGAAAAACTGTTTTTT. This sequence encodes CASRRQAATNEKLFF.

The rearrangement links TRBV5-1 to TRBJ2-1; D ambiguous. Germline V lookup: CDR1 SGHRS, CDR2 YFSETQ. This CDR3 has 16 residues. V lost 0 bases to trimming and J lost 0 bases, with 10 bases between them. CDR3: CASSLGPVSSYNEQFF. The CDR3 coding sequence is TGCGCCAGCAGCTTGGGGCCCGTCAGCTCCTACAATGAGCAGTTCTTC.

This sequence joins TRBV5-6 and TRBJ2-5, with D unclear. Germline loops: CDR1 SGHDT, CDR2 YYEEEE. The CDR3 consists of 13 residues. V gave up 1 base and J gave up 2 bases, with 6 bases separating them. CDR3 residues: CASSLYRQETQYF. The CDR3, as DNA: TGTGCCAGCAGCTTGTACAGACAAGAGACCCAGTACTTC.

CDR3 region: CASSAGSGDTGELFF. The DNA of the CDR3 is TGTGCCAGCAGCGCCGGGTCAGGGGACACCGGGGAGCTGTTTTTT. This rearrangement joins TRBV7-9 to TRBJ2-2, with a possible D match to TRBD1 (6 bases). Per the germline V gene, CDR1 is SEHNR and CDR2 is FQNEAQ (reference sequence). This CDR3 spans 15 amino acids. V was cut by 5 bases and J by 3 bases, with 13 bases left in between.

V usage is TRBV27 and J usage is TRBJ1-1; D might be TRBD1 (5 bases). Germline assignment: CDR1 MNHEY and CDR2 SMNVEV (reference sequence). The CDR3 extends over 14 amino acids. V lost 2 bases and J lost 0, with 7 bases in between. In nucleotides, the CDR3 is TGTGCCAGCAGTTTAAAGGGGATGAACACTGAAGCTTTCTTT. This gives the protein CASSLKGMNTEAFF.

V is TRBV5-1 and J is TRBJ2-1, with 10 bases fitting TRBD2. The J segment lost 0 bases and the V segment lost 1 base, leaving 13 bases of the junction unmatched. The CDR3 contains 20 residues. Germline lookup yields CDR1 SGHRS and CDR2 YFSETQ. CDR3: CASSLIGPGLARSSYNEQFF. The CDR3 DNA sequence: TGCGCCAGCAGCTTGATTGGCCCGGGACTAGCGCGAAGCTCCTACAATGAGCAGTTCTTC.

The chain employs TRBV4-1 and TRBJ2-6; perhaps TRBD1 as D (6 bases). With 4 bases removed from V and 0 bases from J, the gap between germline ends came to 16 bases. The CDR3 totals 18 residues. From germline, CDR1 is MGHRA and CDR2 YSYEKL. The CDR3 loop reads CASSLLWTDSSGANVLTF. CDR3 bases: TGCGCCAGCAGCCTTCTCTGGACGGACAGCTCTGGGGCCAACGTCCTGACTTTC.

This clone was seen only once. This sequence joins TRBV7-9 and TRBJ1-1; D not certain. The CDR3 contains 15 residues. Trimming took off 2 bases at V and 3 bases at J, with 13 bases between the two ends. CDR1 is SEHNR and CDR2 is FQNEAQ in the germline V gene (reference sequence). CDR3 sequence: CASSLISPTDTEAFF. Here the CDR3 DNA reads TGTGCCAGCAGCTTAATTTCCCCAACGGACACTGAAGCTTTCTTT.

The rearrangement links TRBV6-5 to TRBJ2-3; 8 bases match TRBD2. J was trimmed by 9 bases and V by 6 bases; bases with no gene match: 5. The CDR3 totals 12 residues. Germline-derived CDR1 and CDR2 are MNHEY and SVGAGI. The CDR3 sequence is CASSLSGITQYF. CDR3 coding DNA: TGTGCCAGCAGCCTTAGCGGGATAACGCAGTATTTT.

The V call is TRBV5-5, the J call TRBJ2-2; maybe TRBD2 (5 bases). V lost 0 bases, J lost 6 bases, and 9 bases lay in between. This CDR3 contains 14 residues. Germline CDR1 is SGHKS and CDR2 is YYEKEE (reference sequence). The chain's CDR3 is CASSLVPGAGELFF. CDR3 bases: TGTGCCAGCAGCTTGGTCCCCGGGGCCGGGGAGCTGTTTTTT.

This chain uses TRBV5-1 with TRBJ1-5, with TRBD1 matching 7 bases. The CDR3 consists of 15 residues. The germline V gene encodes CDR1 SGHRS and CDR2 YFSETQ. J was trimmed by 4 bases and V by 4 bases; bases with no gene match: 8. CDR3 loop: CASSRTGDRNQPQHF. The CDR3 nucleotides are TGCGCCAGCAGCCGGACAGGAGACCGAAATCAGCCCCAGCATTTT.

This chain joins TRBV28 and TRBJ1-5; a possible D gene is TRBD1 (6 bases). Germline V gene lookup returns CDR1 MDHEN and CDR2 SYDVKM. V shed 6 bases and J shed 6 bases, with 21 bases lying between them. There are 16 residues in the CDR3. CDR3 sequence (DNA): TGTGCCAGCAGCTACTCGGGCAGGGGAATTAGTCAGCCCCAGCATTTT. This encodes CASSYSGRGISQPQHF.

The chain carries TRBV28 and TRBJ2-1, with D perhaps given as TRBD1 or TRBD2 (7 bases each). V lost 6 bases, J lost 6 bases, and 15 bases lay in between. There are 14 residues in the CDR3. CDR1 MDHEN and CDR2 SYDVKM come from the germline V gene. CDR3 in amino acids: CASSLAGGVNEQFF. In DNA form, the CDR3 reads TGTGCCAGCAGCCTAGCAGGGGGGGTCAATGAGCAGTTCTTC.

The chain is built from TRBV6-1 and TRBJ1-3; 10 bases line up with TRBD1. After removal of 2 bases from V and 7 bases from J, the junction contained 11 bases not matched to a gene. The germline CDR1 and CDR2 sequences are MNHNS and SASEGT. The CDR3 length is 17 residues. This CDR3 reads CASSEPSVGGQGNTIYF. The CDR3 DNA is TGTGCCAGCAGTGAACCTTCAGTGGGGGGACAGGGGAACACCATATATTTT.

The rearrangement links TRBV7-9 to TRBJ1-1; maybe TRBD1 (5 bases). The V gene lost 11 bases and the J gene lost 4 bases, with 23 bases spanning the gap. Germline CDR1 is SEHNR and CDR2 is FQNEAQ (reference sequence). The CDR3 totals 15 residues. CDR3 coding DNA: TGTGCCGGTCAAGCCGGTTCAGGGAAAAGCACTGAAGCTTTCTTT. Residues: CAGQAGSGKSTEAFF.

With respect to this clone: Distinct nucleotide sequences in the sample also encode this CDR3. This rearrangement joins TRBV30 to TRBJ1-5; possible D gene TRBD1, 6 bases. With 0 bases removed from V and 7 bases from J, the gap between germline ends came to 10 bases. This CDR3 contains 13 residues. CDR1 and CDR2 (germline): GTSNPN, SVGIG (reference sequence). CDR3 region: CAWSVRGSQPQHF. Here the CDR3 DNA reads TGTGCCTGGAGTGTCAGGGGAAGCCAGCCCCAGCATTTT.

The J gene is TRBJ2-1, the V gene TRBV15, with 7 bases aligning to TRBD1. This CDR3 region has 19 residues. Germline V gives CDR1 LNHNV, CDR2 YYDKDF (reference sequence). V was clipped by 0 bases and J by 2 bases; unmatched bases: 13. CDR3 nucleotides: TGTGCCACCAGCAGAGATAGAACAGGGGTCCTTGTGGCCTACAATGAGCAGTTCTTC. It codes for CATSRDRTGVLVAYNEQFF.

The chain recombines TRBV6-1 with TRBJ1-5; D gene unclear. Trimming cost V 5 bases and J 5 bases, with 10 bases left between them. Looked up from germline, CDR1 is MNHNS and CDR2 is SASEGT. This CDR3 is built from 13 residues. The CDR3 DNA follows: TGTGCCAGCAGTAGGTCGGTCGATCAGCCCCAGCATTTT. It is translated as CASSRSVDQPQHF.

The V call is TRBV7-2, the J call TRBJ1-1; 9 nucleotides match TRBD1. CDR3 length equals 15 residues. V shed 0 bases and J 5 bases; nucleotides not matched to a gene: 4. Germline assignment: CDR1 SGHTA and CDR2 FQGNSA. CDR3 bases: TGTGCCAGCAGCTTAGCTCACAGGGGGCTGACTGAAGCTTTCTTT. It translates to CASSLAHRGLTEAFF.

The chain links TRBV4-2 to TRBJ2-7; 7 nucleotides agree with TRBD2. CDR3 length: 16 amino acids. With 1 base clipped from V and 0 bases from J, the junction kept 6 bases outside the gene matches. CDR1 LGHNA and CDR2 YNFKEQ come from the germline V gene. CDR3 sequence: CASSQGAGVSSYEQYF. In DNA form, the CDR3 reads TGTGCCAGCAGCCAAGGGGCGGGAGTTAGCTCCTACGAGCAGTACTTC.

The J gene is TRBJ1-5, the V gene TRBV25-1; no definite D call. The V and J ends lost 8 bases and 2 bases respectively, with 10 bases between them. CDR3 length equals 13 residues. Per germline, CDR1 MGHDK and CDR2 SYGVNS. In DNA form, the CDR3 reads TGTGCCAGCGGGGTTTGGGGCAATCAGCCCCAGCATTTT. This translates into CASGVWGNQPQHF.

CDR3 loop: CASSLATPRGKTQYF. CDR3 in DNA: TGTGCCAGCAGCTTAGCCACCCCGCGGGGGAAGACCCAGTACTTC. This chain connects TRBV7-9 to TRBJ2-5; TRBD2 matches 7 bases. CDR3 length equals 15 residues. CDR1 is SEHNR, CDR2 FQNEAQ, per germline (reference sequence). The J segment lost 6 bases and the V segment lost 0 bases, leaving 7 bases of the junction unmatched.

This chain links TRBV27 with TRBJ2-7, with 8 bases aligning to TRBD1. This CDR3 has 14 residues. Unmatched junction bases numbered 2, after V lost 4 bases and J lost 0 bases. CDR1 is MNHEY and CDR2 is SMNVEV in the germline V gene (reference sequence). The CDR3 region is CASSSGQDSYEQYF. CDR3 nucleotides: TGTGCCAGCAGTTCGGGACAGGACTCCTACGAGCAGTACTTC.